The 24 T cell receptor beta chains reported below all come from one sample, sequenced in a study of immune evolution from preneoplasia to lung adenocarcinoma. TCRdb's copy holds only in-frame clones and misses some; the assay was immunoSEQ multiplex PCR. The repertoire includes thousands of clones, about three quarters of them detected once, and less than 10% sits in the top ten. Sequencing was done on a sample of FFPE atypical adenomatous hyperplasia tissue from the lung. Subset defined: atypical adenomatous hyperplasia (AAH), lung preneoplasia. These TCRs come from a person aged 70 to 85 with lung adenocarcinoma.

The V call is TRBV18, the J call TRBJ2-3; TRBD1 matches at 9 bases. The ends lost 0 bases at V and 3 bases at J; junction bases unmatched: 4. This CDR3 is 16 amino acids long. Germline CDR1 reads KGHSH; CDR2 reads LQKENI. CDR3: CASSPPGQGLTDTQYF. The CDR3 DNA sequence: TGTGCCAGCTCACCACCGGGACAGGGATTGACAGATACGCAGTATTTT.

This chain connects TRBV9 to TRBJ2-1; D is possibly TRBD1 (7 bases). V lost 2 bases to trimming and J lost 5 bases, with 14 bases between them. The CDR3 spans 15 residues. CDR1 and CDR2 from the germline V gene are SGDLS and YYNGEE. CDR3 sequence reads: CASSVGGQPNNEQFF. CDR3 sequence (DNA): TGTGCCAGCAGCGTGGGGGGACAGCCTAACAATGAGCAGTTCTTC. The full variable domain, its missing parts supplied by reference TRBV9 and TRBJ2-1, is DSGVTQTPKHLITATGQRVTLRCSPRSGDLSVYWYQQSLDQGLQFLIQYYNGEERAKGNILERFSAQQFPDLHSELNLSSLELGDSALYFCASSVGGQPNNEQFFGPGTRLTVL.

The rearrangement links TRBV28 to TRBJ2-1, with 8 nucleotides matching TRBD2. This CDR3 contains 15 residues. In germline, CDR1 is MDHEN, CDR2 SYDVKM. The V gene end was trimmed by 7 bases and the J gene end by 8 bases; junction bases not matched to a gene: 13. The CDR3 here is CASKGRGLGTDEQFF. For the CDR3, the DNA is TGTGCCAGCAAGGGTCGGGGACTAGGTACAGATGAGCAGTTCTTC. The full variable domain, with the rest looked up from reference TRBV28 and TRBJ2-1, is DVKVTQSSRYLVKRTGEKVFLECVQDMDHENMFWYRQDPGLGLRLIYFSYDVKMKEKGDIPEGYSVSREKKERFSLILESASTNQTSMYLCASKGRGLGTDEQFFGPGTRLTVL.

V and J are TRBV2 and TRBJ2-7; 8 positions agree with TRBD2. V lost 2 bases to trimming and J lost 6 bases; unmatched junction nucleotides: 12. The length of the CDR3 is 16 residues. CDR1 is SNHLY, CDR2 FYNNEI, per germline. The chain's CDR3 is CASSESGLAGPVEQYF. In DNA, the CDR3 is TGTGCCAGCAGTGAAAGCGGATTAGCGGGACCTGTCGAGCAGTACTTC. The whole variable domain, remainder taken from reference TRBV2 and TRBJ2-7, is EPEVTQTPSHQVTQMGQEVILRCVPISNHLYFYWYRQILGQKVEFLVSFYNNEISEKSEIFDDQFSVERPDGSNFTLKIRSTKLEDSAMYFCASSESGLAGPVEQYFGPGTRLTVT.

This chain uses TRBV28 with TRBJ2-1, with D tentatively TRBD2 (7 bases). CDR1 is MDHEN, CDR2 SYDVKM, per germline. V was pared by 6 bases and J by 7 bases, with 16 bases between. The CDR3 length is 14 residues. CDR3 sequence (DNA): TGTGCCAGCAGAGGGGGGGTAGCAGGAAATGAGCAGTTCTTC. Its protein is CASRGGVAGNEQFF.

The chain carries TRBV5-4 and TRBJ1-1; 8 bases map to TRBD1. CDR1 is SGHNT, CDR2 YYREEE, per germline (reference sequence). J lost 4 bases, V lost 1 base, and 3 bases had no gene match. The CDR3 loop spans 14 amino acids. In nucleotides, the CDR3 is TGTGCCAGCAGCTTGCAGGGGGCTCTCACTGAAGCTTTCTTT. This sequence encodes CASSLQGALTEAFF.

The chain uses TRBV9 and TRBJ2-2; either TRBD1 or TRBD2 may supply D (7 bases each). This CDR3 is built from 17 residues. Trimming shortened V by 7 bases and J by 5 bases, and 24 bases separated the two germline ends. Germline CDR1 is SGDLS and CDR2 is YYNGEE. The CDR3 spells CASSPGGGGGRTGELFF. DNA of the CDR3: TGTGCCAGCTCCCCCGGGGGAGGGGGCGGAAGGACCGGGGAGCTGTTTTTT.

V gene TRBV7-2 combines with J gene TRBJ2-2; D gene unclear. V lost 0 bases and J lost 3, with 2 bases in between. CDR3 length: 13 amino acids. The germline V gene encodes CDR1 SGHTA and CDR2 FQGNSA. The CDR3 DNA sequence: TGTGCCAGCAGCTTAGCATACACCGGGGAGCTGTTTTTT. This translates into CASSLAYTGELFF. The whole variable domain, remainder taken from reference TRBV7-2 and TRBJ2-2, is GAGVSQSPSNKVTEKGKDVELRCDPISGHTALYWYRQSLGQGLEFLIYFQGNSAPDKSGLPSDRFSAERTGGSVSTLTIQRTQQEDSAVYLCASSLAYTGELFFGEGSRLTVL.

This chain connects TRBV5-1 to TRBJ1-1; D call uncertain. Trimming shortened V by 5 bases and J by 2 bases, and 13 bases separated the two germline ends. Germline CDR1 and CDR2: SGHRS and YFSETQ. The CDR3 extends over 14 amino acids. CDR3 sequence: CASRSRRENTEAFF. Here the CDR3 DNA reads TGCGCCAGCAGATCGAGGAGGGAAAACACTGAAGCTTTCTTT.

The chain carries TRBV7-2 and TRBJ2-7; D uncertain. CDR3 length equals 13 residues. Germline V CDR1 and CDR2: SGHTA, FQGNSA. The V and J ends lost 4 bases and 4 bases respectively, with 11 bases between them. The CDR3: CASSYLMRYEQYF. CDR3 in DNA: TGTGCCAGCAGCTATCTCATGCGGTACGAGCAGTACTTC.

The chain joins TRBV19 to TRBJ1-2, with D perhaps matching TRBD1 (6 bases). Germline V lookup: CDR1 LNHDA, CDR2 SQIVND (reference sequence). With 0 bases removed from V and 4 bases from J, the gap between germline ends came to 21 bases. This CDR3 is 18 amino acids long. CDR3 in amino acids: CASSIDPGGAGLGYGYTF. CDR3 in DNA: TGTGCCAGTAGTATAGATCCGGGGGGCGCAGGTCTAGGCTATGGCTACACCTTC.

The gene calls are TRBV10-1 and TRBJ2-4, with TRBD1 as a possible D gene (7 bases). Germline CDR1 reads WNHNN; CDR2 reads SYGVQD (reference sequence). The CDR3 totals 13 residues. The V gene lost 2 bases and the J gene lost 9 bases, with 11 bases spanning the gap. CDR3 sequence: CASSEQGGGIQYF. The CDR3 bases are TGCGCCAGCAGTGAGCAGGGGGGCGGCATTCAGTACTTC.

The V gene is TRBV4-1, the J gene TRBJ2-2; the D is unclear. Trimming left V 4 bases short and J 6 bases short, with 12 bases between. Germline CDR1 MGHRA, CDR2 YSYEKL. The CDR3 sequence is 14 residues long. CDR3 coding DNA: TGCGCCAGCAGCCCTACATGGAGCTCCGGGGAGCTGTTTTTT. This encodes CASSPTWSSGELFF.

This clone was counted a few times. The rearrangement uses TRBV6-5 and TRBJ2-7; D ambiguous. The CDR3 length is 15 residues. CDR1 is MNHEY, CDR2 SVGAGI, per germline. Trimming took 0 bases from V and 2 from J, leaving 11 bases between them. The CDR3 is CASSYSIPNPYEQYF. CDR3 sequence (DNA): TGTGCCAGCAGTTACTCGATTCCCAACCCCTACGAGCAGTACTTC.

The V and J genes are TRBV11-2 and TRBJ1-4; D is undetermined. This CDR3 contains 18 residues. Trimming removed 2 bases at V and 4 bases at J, with 20 bases between. Germline CDR1 SGHAT, CDR2 FQNNGV. CDR3 loop: CASSLLRGSLEFNEKLFF. In nucleotides, the CDR3 is TGTGCCAGCAGCTTATTAAGAGGATCGCTCGAATTTAATGAAAAACTGTTTTTT.

The chain couples TRBV19 to TRBJ1-1; a weak D match, TRBD1 (6 bases). Trimming left V 4 bases short and J 5 bases short, with 20 bases between. There are 16 residues in the CDR3. Germline loops: CDR1 LNHDA, CDR2 SQIVND (reference sequence). Here the CDR3 reads CASSRLQGNFGTEAFF. CDR3 DNA sequence: TGTGCCAGTAGTAGACTACAGGGAAATTTCGGTACTGAAGCTTTCTTT.

V usage is TRBV4-1 and J usage is TRBJ1-2; D is ambiguous. The length of the CDR3 is 15 residues. V was pared by 4 bases and J by 5 bases, with 17 bases between. CDR1 MGHRA and CDR2 YSYEKL come from the germline V gene. CDR3 sequence (DNA): TGCGCCAGCAGCCTCGAAGGAGGGCTGGGTTATGGCTACACCTTC. It encodes CASSLEGGLGYGYTF.

This chain connects TRBV11-2 to TRBJ2-3, with D possibly matching TRBD2 (5 bases). The CDR3 has 13 amino acids. Per germline, CDR1 SGHAT and CDR2 FQNNGV. The V end was cut by 1 base, the J end by 9 bases, with 11 bases between. In nucleotides, the CDR3 is TGTGCCAGCAGCTTAGCTCGGGGTTTAACGCAGTATTTT. This gives the protein CASSLARGLTQYF.

In this sample, this clone turned up a few times. CDR3 bases: TGTGCCAGCAGCTTCCGCACAGGGGTCACAGATACGCAGTATTTT. This gives the protein CASSFRTGVTDTQYF. V usage is TRBV7-3 and J usage is TRBJ2-3; 7 bases agree with TRBD1. With V trimmed by 3 bases and J by 2 bases, 5 bases remained unmatched. The CDR3 loop spans 15 amino acids. Germline V gene data show CDR1 as SGHTA and CDR2 as FQGTGA.

DNA of the CDR3: TGTGCCAGCAGCCCCCCGGGGCCGAACTATGGCTACACCTTC. Protein: CASSPPGPNYGYTF. The chain joins TRBV7-9 to TRBJ1-2; TRBD1 might be the D (5 bases). Germline-derived CDR1 and CDR2 are SEHNR and FQNEAQ (reference sequence). The V end lost 5 bases, the J end lost 2 bases, and 12 bases lay between the germline ends. CDR3 length equals 14 residues.

The chain is built from TRBV11-1 and TRBJ1-1; D not resolved. Germline CDR1 SGHAT, CDR2 FQDESV (reference sequence). The CDR3 contains 15 residues. Deletions cut 4 bases from V and 1 base from J, with 13 bases between. Written as DNA, the CDR3 is TGTGCCAGCAGCTCCGTCTCAATGGGGAACACTGAAGCTTTCTTT. It yields the protein CASSSVSMGNTEAFF.

This rearrangement joins TRBV9 to TRBJ2-2; 10 positions agree with TRBD1. Germline V gene data show CDR1 as SGDLS and CDR2 as YYNGEE. V trimming: 9 bases; J trimming: 8 bases; junction bases outside the gene matches: 10. This CDR3 contains 14 residues. CDR3 sequence (DNA): TGTGCCACCAGACAGGGGGCCGTTACGGGGGAGCTGTTTTTT. This translates into CATRQGAVTGELFF.

The V gene is TRBV27, the J gene TRBJ2-1, with D perhaps being TRBD1 or TRBD2 (6 bases each). CDR1 is MNHEY, CDR2 SMNVEV, per germline (reference sequence). The CDR3 spans 17 residues. Trimming took off 2 bases at V and 2 bases at J, with 16 bases between the two ends. The CDR3 spells CASSLRAGQWAYNEQFF. In DNA form, the CDR3 reads TGTGCCAGCAGTTTACGGGCGGGACAATGGGCCTACAATGAGCAGTTCTTC.

This chain joins TRBV7-8 and TRBJ1-1; weak D call: TRBD1 (6 bases). CDR1 and CDR2 (germline): SGHVS, FQNEAQ. V gave up 2 bases and J gave up 4 bases, with 11 bases separating them. The length of the CDR3 is 14 residues. CDR3 in amino acids: CASSLIRGATEAFF. CDR3 in DNA: TGTGCCAGCAGCTTAATTAGGGGGGCCACTGAAGCTTTCTTT. Drawing the rest from reference TRBV7-8 and TRBJ1-1, the complete variable domain is GAGVSQSPRYKVAKRGQDVALRCDPISGHVSLFWYQQALGQGPEFLTYFQNEAQLDKSGLPSDRFFAERPEGSVSTLKIQRTQQEDSAVYLCASSLIRGATEAFFGQGTRLTVV.